This TCR beta chain stems from a study of CD8+ T cells in alopecia areata. For the study at large: In an open-label trial, patients got 5 to 10 mg tofacitinib twice daily.

Peripheral blood and lesional scalp punch biopsies came from alopecia areata patients. This clone was counted a few times. The antigen remains unidentified. TCR sequencing used cDNA made by reverse transcription of extracted RNA. Generated by immunoSEQ multiplex PCR, the TCRdb table keeps only in-frame clones and is missing some. Among about 7,900 clones listed, about 60% were seen once. Germline V lookup: CDR1 MGHRA, CDR2 YSYEKL. The germline V and J ends were trimmed by 6 bases and 3 bases, with 9 bases remaining between them. The CDR3 length is 13 residues. Study outcomes and limitations: Higher clonality than in normal scalp was seen in lesional scalp, especially alopecia totalis/universalis.

This sequence originates from a human donor with alopecia areata. The sample consisted of skin, taken at week 0. The chain carries TRBV4-1 and TRBJ1-5; D call uncertain. The CDR3 sequence is CASRERANQPQHF. The CDR3, as DNA: TGCGCCAGCAGGGAGAGGGCCAATCAGCCCCAGCATTTT.